What follows describes a single T cell receptor (beta chain). Its antigen is not identified. TCR beta CDR3 region amplification was performed from RNA transcripts. First-round RT-PCR targeting the TCR CDR3 was performed with the HTBI primer set. Via MiXCR, TCRdb re-called the multiplex PCR reads, giving one row per CDR3 protein. The profile shows more than 500,000 distinct CDR3 sequences, around 16% of them singletons. Uncontrolled infection, other autoimmune disease, pregnancy or lactation barred patients from enrollment. The PBMCs had their origin in 10 ml of fresh peripheral blood. This sample stems from a study of T cells in Graves' hyperthyroidism and ophthalmopathy. General study results and limits: From stable hyperthyroidism, ophthalmopathy was separated by a 13 V-J model.

The CDR3 spans 14 residues. V was clipped by 5 bases and J by 4 bases, with 17 bases between them. Germline V gene lookup returns CDR1 SQVTM and CDR2 ANQGSEA. Sequencing was done on a sample of blood. The V and J genes are TRBV29-1 and TRBJ1-2; a weak D match, TRBD1 (6 bases). The source is a woman younger than 45 with Graves' ophthalmopathy. This CDR3 is CSVTGQGIGYGYTF. CDR3 bases: TGCAGCGTTACTGGGCAGGGGATCGGCTATGGCTACACCTTC.